This T cell receptor (beta chain) comes out of a study of regulatory T cells in long-lasting Graves disease. Turning to the study itself: Persistent cases took antithyroid drugs over 5 years and stayed TSH receptor antibody positive.

HTBI primers from iRepertoire and Arm-PCR of CDR3 regions yielded the TCR beta libraries. From the multiplex PCR reads, TCRdb called clonotypes with MiXCR, one entry per CDR3 protein. The sample lists more than 350,000 distinct CDR3 sequences; roughly a fifth were seen once. A few counts support this clonotype. Time point indicated: persistent/refractory GD, antithyroid drugs over 5 years with positive TRAb. PBMC-derived RNA was used for the TCR library. The patient group derived from an endocrinology department in Xi'an, China. This receptor was taken from a female donor with Graves disease. The material was peripheral blood mononuclear cells (PBMCs), obtained when the disease was refractory, from a patient treated with antithyroid drugs.

The DNA of the CDR3 is TGTGCCAGCAGCTTGGGGAGTAAGCCCCAGCATTTT. Translated, it gives CASSLGSKPQHF. The chain employs TRBV5-5 and TRBJ1-5; D is unclear. From germline, CDR1 is SGHKS and CDR2 YYEKEE (reference sequence). The CDR3 has 12 amino acids. Between the trimmed V and J ends, which lost 0 bases and 8 bases, there was a span of 6 bases.